The 30 T cell receptor beta chains given below trace back to one sample, sequenced in a study of blood T cells in healthy people across ages. A second PCR of 7 to 11 cycles used a sample-barcoded 5' primer and a J-beta primer mix. TCRdb called the 5' RACE reads again in MiXCR, with one record for every CDR3 protein. The sample consists of about 780,000 distinct CDR3 sequences, about half of them appearing once. The sample consisted of blood. The source is a man older than 75 in good health.

This clonotype was detected only a few times. The J gene is TRBJ2-7, the V gene TRBV9, with 11 nucleotides matching TRBD1. Germline V lookup: CDR1 SGDLS, CDR2 YYNGEE. The CDR3 totals 16 residues. Unmatched junction bases numbered 8, after V lost 1 base and J lost 5 bases. For the CDR3, the DNA is TGTGCCAGCAGCGTACTGCCAGGACAGGGGGCAAACGAGCAGTACTTC. Amino acid sequence: CASSVLPGQGANEQYF.

In its sample, this clonotype was seen a few times. The V call is TRBV10-3, the J call TRBJ2-3; D is tentatively TRBD1 or TRBD2 (5 bases each). CDR3 length: 14 residues. CDR1 is ENHRY and CDR2 is SYGVKD in the germline V gene. The V gene lost 3 bases and the J gene lost 4 bases, with 11 bases spanning the gap. DNA for the CDR3: TGTGCCATCAGTGACAGGGAGATCGCAGATACGCAGTATTTT. Translating it yields CAISDREIADTQYF.

About this clonotype itself: An end of the junction does not agree with germline; a read error may underlie this. J is TRBJ1-5 and V is TRBV5-6; TRBD1 is a possible D gene (5 bases). Looked up from germline, CDR1 is SGHDT and CDR2 is YYEEEE. This CDR3 is built from 14 residues. CDR3: CAGSAGRGNQPQHF. The DNA for the CDR3 is TGTGCCGGCAGCGCGGGACGAGGCAATCAGCCCCAGCATTTT.

This chain joins TRBV12-3 or TRBV12-4 and TRBJ1-5, with 11 bases fitting TRBD1. V lost 5 bases, J lost 7 bases, and 1 base stayed unmatched. The CDR3 totals 13 residues. The CDR3 here is CASSGTGGQPQHF. CDR3 sequence (DNA): TGTGCCAGCAGTGGGACAGGGGGACAGCCCCAGCATTTT.

V usage is TRBV29-1 and J usage is TRBJ2-2; weak D call: TRBD1 (6 bases). CDR1 and CDR2 from the germline V gene are SQVTM and ANQGSEA. Trimming took 0 bases from V and 8 from J, leaving 10 bases between them. The CDR3 covers 13 residues. DNA of the CDR3: TGCAGCGTTGAAGAACAGGGTTCTGGGGAGCTGTTTTTT. Its translation is CSVEEQGSGELFF.

The chain employs TRBV29-1 and TRBJ2-2; no firm D call. CDR1 and CDR2 from the germline V gene are SQVTM and ANQGSEA. This CDR3 comprises 12 residues. V gave up 4 bases and J gave up 4 bases, with 7 bases separating them. CDR3 loop: CSVGRRTGELFF. The DNA of the CDR3 is TGCAGCGTTGGCAGGCGCACCGGGGAGCTGTTTTTT.

The sample holds a few counts of this clonotype. CDR3: CASQEWGAGELFF. CDR3 coding DNA: TGTGCCAGCCAAGAATGGGGGGCCGGGGAGCTGTTTTTT. The gene calls are TRBV4-2 and TRBJ2-2; weak D call: TRBD2 (6 bases). Trimming stripped 8 bases from V and 6 bases from J, with 13 bases between. Germline V gene lookup returns CDR1 LGHNA and CDR2 YNFKEQ. CDR3 length: 13 residues.

The rearrangement joins TRBV13 to TRBJ1-2; no definite D call. CDR3 length equals 14 residues. V was pared by 8 bases and J by 0 bases, with 13 bases between. Germline V gene lookup returns CDR1 PRHDT and CDR2 FYEKMQ (reference sequence). CDR3: CASHAGGPNYGYTF. CDR3 DNA sequence: TGTGCCAGCCACGCGGGCGGACCTAACTATGGCTACACCTTC.

Regarding this clonotype: This may come from a read error, since a much larger clone is one base off. V is TRBV12-3 or TRBV12-4 and J is TRBJ1-2, with a possible D match to TRBD1 (6 bases). This CDR3 is 12 amino acids long. Trimming took 6 bases from V and 7 from J, leaving 12 bases between them. The CDR3 region is CASSPETGGYTF. The CDR3 coding sequence is TGTGCCAGCAGCCCCGAGACAGGTGGCTACACCTTC.

This clonotype has just a few counts. The chain recombines TRBV18 with TRBJ2-1; 10 bases map to TRBD2. This CDR3 contains 17 residues. V dropped 3 bases and J dropped 1; count of bases not matched to a gene: 6. The germline V gene has CDR1 KGHSH and CDR2 LQKENI. Here the CDR3 reads CASSPNLLAGSYNEQFF. The CDR3 nucleotides are TGTGCCAGCTCACCGAACTTACTAGCGGGGTCCTACAATGAGCAGTTCTTC. The variable domain in full, completed from reference TRBV18 and TRBJ2-1, reads NAGVMQNPRHLVRRRGQEARLRCSPMKGHSHVYWYRQLPEEGLKFMVYLQKENIIDESGMPKERFSAEFPKEGPSILRIQQVVRGDSAAYFCASSPNLLAGSYNEQFFGPGTRLTVL.

This clonotype was recorded many times. This chain links TRBV29-1 with TRBJ2-7, with no clear D. This CDR3 contains 11 residues. Germline CDR1 SQVTM, CDR2 ANQGSEA. V dropped 3 bases and J dropped 6 bases, with 9 bases sitting between them. The CDR3 coding sequence is TGCAGCGTTGAGTTCTCCGCCGAGCAGTACTTC. Encoded protein: CSVEFSAEQYF.

This clonotype occurred a few times. The V and J genes are TRBV20-1 and TRBJ2-1; 8 bases fit TRBD2. Germline V gene lookup returns CDR1 DFQATT and CDR2 SNEGSKA (reference sequence). CDR3 size: 17 residues. J gave up 4 bases and V 0 bases, and 11 bases lay outside the gene matches. The CDR3: CSARDSMGLGPYNEQFF. The CDR3 nucleotides are TGCAGTGCTAGAGATTCGATGGGACTAGGGCCGTACAATGAGCAGTTCTTC.

The rearrangement joins TRBV3-1 to TRBJ2-1; 12 bases match TRBD2. CDR1 is LGHDT, CDR2 YNNKEL, per germline (reference sequence). The CDR3 consists of 18 residues. V shed 2 bases, J shed 10 bases, and the junction held 15 bases outside the gene matches. In DNA, the CDR3 is TGTGCCAGCAGCCAATCAAAAGGCGGACTAGCGGGATTATCAGAGCAGTTCTTC. Amino acid sequence: CASSQSKGGLAGLSEQFF.

This clonotype was seen a few times. The rearrangement joins TRBV2 to TRBJ2-5; 7 bases are a match to TRBD2. CDR1 is SNHLY and CDR2 is FYNNEI in the germline V gene. This CDR3 has 13 amino acids. The ends lost 8 bases at V and 11 bases at J; junction bases unmatched: 14. The CDR3: CASGRAPYNEQYF. CDR3 coding DNA: TGTGCCAGCGGGAGGGCCCCCTACAATGAGCAGTACTTC.

The chain links TRBV20-1 to TRBJ2-1, with 9 bases fitting TRBD2. Germline CDR1 and CDR2: DFQATT and SNEGSKA (reference sequence). The CDR3 has 15 amino acids. V was pared by 0 bases and J by 3 bases, with 3 bases of the junction left unmatched. CDR3 amino acids: CSARERTSVYNEQFF. CDR3 in DNA: TGCAGTGCTAGAGAGAGGACTAGCGTCTACAATGAGCAGTTCTTC.

V and J are TRBV6-6 and TRBJ2-2; 7 bases map to TRBD2. Trimming took 2 bases from V and 6 from J; bases not matched to a gene: 9. This CDR3 spans 16 amino acids. Germline CDR1 and CDR2: MNHNY and SVGAGI (reference sequence). The CDR3 here is CASSYESAGTAGELFF. In DNA, the CDR3 is TGTGCCAGCAGTTACGAGTCAGCGGGGACGGCCGGGGAGCTGTTTTTT.

The V call is TRBV6-5, the J call TRBJ2-5; no firm D call. Germline values: CDR1 MNHEY, CDR2 SVGAGI. Trimming pared 0 bases from V and 6 bases from J, leaving 5 bases between. The CDR3 consists of 12 residues. CDR3 residues: CASSYSGQTQYF. In DNA form, the CDR3 reads TGTGCCAGCAGTTACTCTGGCCAGACCCAGTACTTC.

The chain is built from TRBV6-5 and TRBJ2-3; D unresolved. V lost 5 bases to trimming and J lost 14 bases, with 14 bases between them. Looked up from germline, CDR1 is MNHEY and CDR2 is SVGAGI. The CDR3 has 11 amino acids. The CDR3 DNA follows: TGTGCCAGCAGTCTACGCGGTAGGGTGTATTTT. As protein: CASSLRGRVYF.

This clonotype was detected ten times or more. The rearrangement joins TRBV20-1 to TRBJ2-5; 8 nucleotides align to TRBD2. V lost 7 bases, J lost 4 bases, and 11 bases stayed unmatched. Looked up from germline, CDR1 is DFQATT and CDR2 is SNEGSKA (reference sequence). CDR3 length: 14 amino acids. The CDR3 coding sequence is TGCAGTGGAGGGCGGGAGGTTTTTGGAGAGACCCAGTACTTC. Protein product: CSGGREVFGETQYF.

This clonotype was counted a few times. J is TRBJ2-3 and V is TRBV12-3 or TRBV12-4; 9 nucleotides agree with TRBD2. The ends lost 5 bases at V and 6 bases at J; junction bases unmatched: 12. This CDR3 region has 16 residues. The CDR3 sequence is CASSPGLAGAMDTQYF. CDR3 DNA sequence: TGTGCCAGCAGTCCCGGGTTAGCGGGAGCGATGGATACGCAGTATTTT.

This chain joins TRBV7-9 and TRBJ2-7; D remains unclear. Germline V gene data show CDR1 as SEHNR and CDR2 as FQNEAQ (reference sequence). CDR3 size: 16 residues. Between the trimmed V and J ends, which lost 5 bases and 6 bases, there was a span of 23 bases. CDR3 residues: CASSPSGGTASGEQYF. The CDR3 nucleotides read TGTGCCAGCAGCCCGTCCGGCGGTACAGCATCGGGCGAGCAGTACTTC. Filled out from reference TRBV7-9 and TRBJ2-7, the complete variable domain reads DTGVSQNPRHKITKRGQNVTFRCDPISEHNRLYWYRQTLGQGPEFLTYFQNEAQLEKSRLLSDRFSAERPKGSFSTLEIQRTEQGDSAMYLCASSPSGGTASGEQYFGPGTRLTVT.

This clonotype was seen repeatedly, ten times or more. The rearrangement links TRBV27 to TRBJ1-6; possible D gene TRBD1, 5 bases. The CDR3 runs to 14 residues. CDR1 and CDR2 from the germline V gene are MNHEY and SMNVEV (reference sequence). V dropped 8 bases and J dropped 10 bases, with 18 bases sitting between them. In nucleotides, the CDR3 is TGTGCCAGCGCGCCCGGGGGATCTGCGTCACCCCTCCACTTT. It encodes CASAPGGSASPLHF.

The CDR3 here is CASSPNRDNEKLFF. The CDR3 DNA reads TGTGCCAGCTCACCAAACAGAGATAATGAAAAACTGTTTTTT. The V gene is TRBV18, the J gene TRBJ1-4; D uncertain. The V gene lost 2 bases and the J gene lost 4 bases, with 8 bases spanning the gap. CDR3 length: 14 residues. CDR1 KGHSH and CDR2 LQKENI come from the germline V gene.

This clonotype came up once. The V gene is TRBV20-1, the J gene TRBJ2-7; 11 bases map to TRBD2. CDR3 length equals 17 residues. CDR1 and CDR2 from the germline V gene are DFQATT and SNEGSKA (reference sequence). After removal of 0 bases from V and 3 bases from J, the junction contained 10 bases not matched to a gene. The CDR3 here is CSARDAGTSGLLYEQYF. The CDR3 nucleotides read TGCAGTGCTAGAGATGCAGGGACTAGCGGACTCCTCTACGAGCAGTACTTC.

For this clonotype: One end of the junction does not line up with germline, which may come from a read error. The rearrangement links TRBV7-7 to TRBJ2-5; 8 nucleotides agree with TRBD1. The CDR3 contains 17 residues. Germline CDR1 reads SSHAT; CDR2 reads FNYEAQ (reference sequence). The CDR3 sequence: CASSLGVGTGVQETQYF. The CDR3 DNA sequence: TGTGCTAGCAGCTTAGGGGTAGGGACAGGAGTTCAAGAGACCCAGTACTTC.

This chain connects TRBV7-2 to TRBJ2-7; 12 bases are shared with TRBD2. With 3 bases clipped from V and 2 bases from J, the junction kept 5 bases outside the gene matches. Germline V gene data show CDR1 as SGHTA and CDR2 as FQGNSA. The CDR3 totals 16 residues. As DNA, the CDR3 is TGTGCCAGCAGCTTCTCGCTAGCGGGAGGGGCCTACGAGCAGTACTTC. Translated, it gives CASSFSLAGGAYEQYF.

In this sample, this clonotype turned up a few times. The V gene is TRBV7-9, the J gene TRBJ2-1; a possible D gene is TRBD2 (6 bases). The CDR3 has 14 residues. The germline gives CDR1 SEHNR, CDR2 FQNEAQ (reference sequence). V lost 6 bases and J lost 4, with 13 bases in between. The chain's CDR3 is CASSGGGAYNEQFF. CDR3 nucleotide sequence: TGTGCCAGCAGTGGAGGAGGGGCTTACAATGAGCAGTTCTTC.

To note about this clonotype: This could be a read error, since a much larger clone is one nucleotide away. The chain recombines TRBV28 with TRBJ1-4, with TRBD1 as a possible D gene (6 bases). The CDR3 runs 14 residues. Germline V gives CDR1 MDHEN, CDR2 SYDVKM. Trimming left V 6 bases short and J 11 bases short, with 19 bases between. CDR3 DNA: TGTGCCAGCAGCGCACCACAGGGAGGCGATAAACTGTTTTTT. Protein product: CASSAPQGGDKLFF.

As concerns this clonotype: A single base separates this from a much larger clone, so it may be a read error. The chain is built from TRBV29-1 and TRBJ2-7; possibly TRBD2 for D (5 bases). Germline V gives CDR1 SQVTM, CDR2 ANQGSEA. The CDR3 extends over 12 amino acids. CDR3 protein: CSVRTGFGERYF. The CDR3 coding sequence is TGCAGCGTTAGGACGGGATTTGGGGAGCGGTACTTC.

The CDR3 spells CASSLARDYQETQYF. DNA of the CDR3: TGTGCCAGCAGCTTAGCGAGGGACTACCAAGAGACCCAGTACTTC. The gene calls are TRBV7-2 and TRBJ2-5; perhaps TRBD2 as D (6 bases). The CDR3 consists of 15 residues. With 0 bases removed from V and 0 bases from J, the gap between germline ends came to 8 bases. CDR1 SGHTA and CDR2 FQGNSA come from the germline V gene.